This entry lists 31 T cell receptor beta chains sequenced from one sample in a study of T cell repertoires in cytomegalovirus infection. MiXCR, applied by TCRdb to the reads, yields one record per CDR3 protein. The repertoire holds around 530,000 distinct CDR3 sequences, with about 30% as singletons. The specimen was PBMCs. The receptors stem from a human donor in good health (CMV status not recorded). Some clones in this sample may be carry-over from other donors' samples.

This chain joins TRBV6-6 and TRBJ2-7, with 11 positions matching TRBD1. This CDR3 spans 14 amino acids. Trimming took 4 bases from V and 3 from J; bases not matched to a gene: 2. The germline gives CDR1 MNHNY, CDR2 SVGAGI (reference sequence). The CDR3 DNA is TGTGCCAGCAGTTTCGGGACAGGGGGCTACGAGCAGTACTTC. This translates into CASSFGTGGYEQYF.

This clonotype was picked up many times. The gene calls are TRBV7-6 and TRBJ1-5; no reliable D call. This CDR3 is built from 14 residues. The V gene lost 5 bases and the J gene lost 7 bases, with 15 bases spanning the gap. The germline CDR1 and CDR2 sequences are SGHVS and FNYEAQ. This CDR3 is CASSRDGYEQPQHF. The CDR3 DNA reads TGTGCCAGCAGCCGCGACGGGTACGAGCAGCCCCAGCATTTT. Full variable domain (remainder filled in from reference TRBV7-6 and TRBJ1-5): GAGVSQSPRYKVTKRGQDVALRCDPISGHVSLYWYRQALGQGPEFLTYFNYEAQQDKSGLPNDRFSAERPEGSISTLTIQRTEQRDSAMYRCASSRDGYEQPQHFGDGTRLSIL.

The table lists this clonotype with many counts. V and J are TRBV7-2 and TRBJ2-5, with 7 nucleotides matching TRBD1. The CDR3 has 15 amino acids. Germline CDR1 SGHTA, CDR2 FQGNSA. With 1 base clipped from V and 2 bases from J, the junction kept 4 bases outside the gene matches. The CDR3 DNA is TGTGCCAGCAGCTTAGTTGCCAGGGGGCAAGAGACCCAGTACTTC. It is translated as CASSLVARGQETQYF.

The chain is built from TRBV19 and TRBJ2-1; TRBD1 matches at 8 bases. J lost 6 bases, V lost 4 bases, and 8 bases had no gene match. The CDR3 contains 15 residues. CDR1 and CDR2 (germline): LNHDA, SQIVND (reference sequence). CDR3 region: CASSNFETGVNEQFF. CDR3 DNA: TGTGCCAGTAGTAACTTCGAGACAGGGGTCAATGAGCAGTTCTTC.

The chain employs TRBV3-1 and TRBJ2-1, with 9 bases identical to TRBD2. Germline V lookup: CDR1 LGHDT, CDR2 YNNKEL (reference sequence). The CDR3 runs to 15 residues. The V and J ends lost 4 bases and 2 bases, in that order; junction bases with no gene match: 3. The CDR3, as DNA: TGTGCCAGCAGCCCCAGCGGGGGGACCTACAATGAGCAGTTCTTC. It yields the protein CASSPSGGTYNEQFF.

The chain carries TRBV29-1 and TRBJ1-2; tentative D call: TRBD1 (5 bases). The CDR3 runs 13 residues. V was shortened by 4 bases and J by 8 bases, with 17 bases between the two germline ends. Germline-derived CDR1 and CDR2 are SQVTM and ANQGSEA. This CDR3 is CSVGMGVYDGYTF. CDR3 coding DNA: TGCAGCGTTGGTATGGGGGTGTATGACGGCTACACCTTC.

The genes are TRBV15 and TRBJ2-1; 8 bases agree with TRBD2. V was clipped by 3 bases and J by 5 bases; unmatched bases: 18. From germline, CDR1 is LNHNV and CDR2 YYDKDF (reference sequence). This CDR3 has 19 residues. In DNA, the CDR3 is TGTGCCACCAGCAGTCCCGGTGGCCAGCGGGAGTTTGTCGACAATGAGCAGTTCTTC. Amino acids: CATSSPGGQREFVDNEQFF.

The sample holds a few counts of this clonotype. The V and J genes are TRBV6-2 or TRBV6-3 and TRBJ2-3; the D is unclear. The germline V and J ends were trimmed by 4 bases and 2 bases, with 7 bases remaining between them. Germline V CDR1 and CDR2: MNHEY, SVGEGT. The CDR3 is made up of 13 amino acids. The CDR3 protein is CASSLHYTDTQYF. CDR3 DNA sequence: TGTGCCAGCAGTTTACACTACACAGATACGCAGTATTTT.

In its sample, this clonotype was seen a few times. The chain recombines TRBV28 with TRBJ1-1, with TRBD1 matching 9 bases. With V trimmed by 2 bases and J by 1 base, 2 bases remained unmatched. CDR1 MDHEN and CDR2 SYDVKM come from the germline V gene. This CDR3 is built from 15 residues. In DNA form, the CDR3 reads TGTGCCAGCAGTTTAGGGGGACAGGGGAACACTGAAGCTTTCTTT. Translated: CASSLGGQGNTEAFF.

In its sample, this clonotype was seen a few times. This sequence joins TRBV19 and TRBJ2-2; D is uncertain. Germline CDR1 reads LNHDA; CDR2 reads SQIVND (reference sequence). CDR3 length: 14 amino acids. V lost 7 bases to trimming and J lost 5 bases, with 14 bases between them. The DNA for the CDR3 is TGTGCCAGTAAACAGAAACAGACAACCGGGGAGCTGTTTTTT. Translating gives CASKQKQTTGELFF.

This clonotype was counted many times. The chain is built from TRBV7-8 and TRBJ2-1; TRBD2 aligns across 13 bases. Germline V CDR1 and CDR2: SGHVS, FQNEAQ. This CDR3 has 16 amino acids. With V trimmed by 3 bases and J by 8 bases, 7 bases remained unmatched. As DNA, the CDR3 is TGTGCCAGCAGCTTTTCCGGGACTAGCGGGAAATATGAGCAGTTCTTC. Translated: CASSFSGTSGKYEQFF.

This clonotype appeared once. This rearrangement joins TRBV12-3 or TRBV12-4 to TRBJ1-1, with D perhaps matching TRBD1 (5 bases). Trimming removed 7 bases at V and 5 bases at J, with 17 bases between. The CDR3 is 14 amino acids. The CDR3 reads CASTPQPRGTEAFF. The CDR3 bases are TGTGCCAGCACCCCTCAACCTAGGGGAACTGAAGCTTTCTTT.

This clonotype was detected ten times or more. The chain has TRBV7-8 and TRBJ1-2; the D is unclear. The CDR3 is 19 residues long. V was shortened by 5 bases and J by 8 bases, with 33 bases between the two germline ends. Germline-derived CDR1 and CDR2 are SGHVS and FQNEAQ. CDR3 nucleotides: TGTGCCAGCAGCCGAACCAATCCTAACCATCAAGGACGGGGTAGGGGCTACACCTTC. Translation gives CASSRTNPNHQGRGRGYTF.

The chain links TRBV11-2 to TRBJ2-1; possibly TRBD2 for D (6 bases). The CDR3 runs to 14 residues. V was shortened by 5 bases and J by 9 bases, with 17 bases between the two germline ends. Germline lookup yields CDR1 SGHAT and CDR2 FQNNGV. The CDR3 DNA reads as TGTGCCAGCAGCCCCGTACGGGAGCGAGGTGAGCAGTTCTTC. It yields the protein CASSPVRERGEQFF.

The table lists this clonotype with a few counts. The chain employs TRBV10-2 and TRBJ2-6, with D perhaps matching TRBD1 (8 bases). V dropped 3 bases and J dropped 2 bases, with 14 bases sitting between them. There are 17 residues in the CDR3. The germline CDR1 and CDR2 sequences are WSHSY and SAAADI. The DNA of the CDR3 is TGCGCCAGCAGTGAACTACAGGGGGGGACTGGGGCCAACGTCCTGACTTTC. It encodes CASSELQGGTGANVLTF.

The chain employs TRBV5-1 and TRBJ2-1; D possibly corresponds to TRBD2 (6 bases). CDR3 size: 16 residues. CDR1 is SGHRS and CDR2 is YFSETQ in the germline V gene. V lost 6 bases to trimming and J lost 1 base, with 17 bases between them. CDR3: CASTSRRAESYNEQFF. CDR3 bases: TGCGCCAGCACCTCCCGGAGGGCCGAGTCCTACAATGAGCAGTTCTTC.

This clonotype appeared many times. Here the CDR3 reads CASSLSSRTPRGQYF. The CDR3 DNA sequence: TGTGCCAGCAGCTTAAGTTCGCGGACGCCACGGGGGCAGTACTTC. The genes are TRBV7-2 and TRBJ2-7, with a tentative D call TRBD2 (5 bases). Germline V gene sequence: CDR1 SGHTA, CDR2 FQGNSA. The CDR3 totals 15 residues. Trimming left V 2 bases short and J 9 bases short, with 20 bases between.

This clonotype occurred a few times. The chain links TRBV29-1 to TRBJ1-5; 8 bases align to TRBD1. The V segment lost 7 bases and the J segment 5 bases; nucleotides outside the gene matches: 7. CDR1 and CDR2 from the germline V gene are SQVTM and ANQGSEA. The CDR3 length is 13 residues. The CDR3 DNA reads TGCAGCGCCGGACAGGGTATGGATCAGCCCCAGCATTTT. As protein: CSAGQGMDQPQHF.

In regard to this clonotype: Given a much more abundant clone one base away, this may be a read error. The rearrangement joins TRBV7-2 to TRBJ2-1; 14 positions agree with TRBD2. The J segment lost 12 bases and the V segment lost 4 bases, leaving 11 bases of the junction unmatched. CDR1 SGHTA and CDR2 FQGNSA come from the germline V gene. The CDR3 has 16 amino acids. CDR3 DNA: TGTGCCAGCAGCTATAGACTAGCGGGAGGGAGGGATGTGCAGTTCTTC. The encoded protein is CASSYRLAGGRDVQFF.

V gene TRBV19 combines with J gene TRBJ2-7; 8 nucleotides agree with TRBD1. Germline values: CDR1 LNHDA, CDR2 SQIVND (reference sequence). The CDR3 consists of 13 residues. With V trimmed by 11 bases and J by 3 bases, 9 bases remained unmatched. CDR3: CAVSGTGVYEQYF. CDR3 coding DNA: TGTGCCGTCTCCGGGACAGGCGTCTACGAGCAGTACTTC.

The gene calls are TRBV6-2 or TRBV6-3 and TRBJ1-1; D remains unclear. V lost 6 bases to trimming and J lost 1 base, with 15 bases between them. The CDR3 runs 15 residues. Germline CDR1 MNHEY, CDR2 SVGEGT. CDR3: CASSLGDVWNTEAFF. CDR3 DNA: TGTGCCAGCAGCCTCGGCGACGTTTGGAACACTGAAGCTTTCTTT.

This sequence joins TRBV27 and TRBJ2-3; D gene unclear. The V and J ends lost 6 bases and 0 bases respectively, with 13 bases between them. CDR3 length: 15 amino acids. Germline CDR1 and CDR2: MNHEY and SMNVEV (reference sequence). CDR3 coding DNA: TGTGCCAGCAGGAGCGTTGGGAAGAGCACAGATACGCAGTATTTT. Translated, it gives CASRSVGKSTDTQYF.

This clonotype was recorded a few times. The CDR3 region has the DNA TGTGCCAGCAGCTTAGCACTAGCGGGAGTCGATGAGCAGTTCTTC. Translating gives CASSLALAGVDEQFF. The rearrangement links TRBV7-9 to TRBJ2-1, with TRBD2 matching 11 bases. V lost 0 bases, J lost 8 bases, and 3 bases stayed unmatched. There are 15 residues in the CDR3. Germline V gene sequence: CDR1 SEHNR, CDR2 FQNEAQ (reference sequence).

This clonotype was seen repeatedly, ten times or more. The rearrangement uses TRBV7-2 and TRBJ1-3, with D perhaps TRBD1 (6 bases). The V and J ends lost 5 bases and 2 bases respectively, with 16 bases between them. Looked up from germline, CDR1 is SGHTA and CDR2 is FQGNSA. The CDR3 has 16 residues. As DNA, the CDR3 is TGTGCCAGCAGCGTAGGGACATTTGTCGCTGGAAACACCATATATTTT. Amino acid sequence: CASSVGTFVAGNTIYF.

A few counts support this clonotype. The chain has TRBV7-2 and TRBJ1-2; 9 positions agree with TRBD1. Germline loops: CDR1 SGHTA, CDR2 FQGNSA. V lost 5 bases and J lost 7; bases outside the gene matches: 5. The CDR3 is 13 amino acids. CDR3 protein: CASSTRDRAGYTF. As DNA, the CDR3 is TGTGCCAGCAGCACTCGGGACAGGGCTGGCTACACCTTC.

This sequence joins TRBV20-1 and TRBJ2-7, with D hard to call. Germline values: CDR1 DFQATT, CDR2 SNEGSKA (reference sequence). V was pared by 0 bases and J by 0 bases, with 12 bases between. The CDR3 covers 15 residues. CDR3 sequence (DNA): TGCAGTGCTAGAGACAAGGTCTGGAGCTCCTACGAGCAGTACTTC. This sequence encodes CSARDKVWSSYEQYF.

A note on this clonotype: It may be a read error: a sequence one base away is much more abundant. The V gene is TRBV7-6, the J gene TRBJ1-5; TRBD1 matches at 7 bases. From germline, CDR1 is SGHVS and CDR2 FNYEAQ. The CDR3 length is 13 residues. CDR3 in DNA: TGTGCCGGCAGCGACAGGGCGGATCAGCCCCAGCATTTT. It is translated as CAGSDRADQPQHF. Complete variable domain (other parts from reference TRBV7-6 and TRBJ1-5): GAGVSQSPRYKVTKRGQDVALRCDPISGHVSLYWYRQALGQGPEFLTYFNYEAQQDKSGLPNDRFSAERPEGSISTLTIQRTEQRDSAMYRCAGSDRADQPQHFGDGTRLSIL.

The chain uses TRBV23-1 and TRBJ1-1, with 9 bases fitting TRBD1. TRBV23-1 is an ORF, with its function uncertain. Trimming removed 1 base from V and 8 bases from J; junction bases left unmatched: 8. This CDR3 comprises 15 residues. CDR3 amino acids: CASSQWDRDILEAFF. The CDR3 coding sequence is TGCGCCAGCAGTCAATGGGACAGGGATATATTGGAAGCTTTCTTT.

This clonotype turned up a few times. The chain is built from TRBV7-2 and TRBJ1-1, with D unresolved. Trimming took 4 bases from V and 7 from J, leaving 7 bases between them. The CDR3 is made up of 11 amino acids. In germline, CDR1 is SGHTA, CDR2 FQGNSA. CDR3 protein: CASSSSIEAFF. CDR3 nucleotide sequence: TGTGCCAGCAGCTCTTCAATTGAAGCTTTCTTT.

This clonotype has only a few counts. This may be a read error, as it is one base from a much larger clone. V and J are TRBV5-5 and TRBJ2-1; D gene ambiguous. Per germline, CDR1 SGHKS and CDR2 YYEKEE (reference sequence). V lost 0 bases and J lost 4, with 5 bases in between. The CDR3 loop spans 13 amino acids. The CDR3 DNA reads TGTGCCAGCAGCTTGGAAGAGTACAATGAGCAGTTCTTC. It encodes CASSLEEYNEQFF.

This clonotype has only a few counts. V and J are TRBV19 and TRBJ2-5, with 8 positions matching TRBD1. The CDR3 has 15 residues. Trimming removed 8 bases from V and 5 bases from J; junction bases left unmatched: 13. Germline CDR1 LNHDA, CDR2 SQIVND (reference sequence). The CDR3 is CASGTGGTSMETQYF. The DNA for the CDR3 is TGTGCCAGTGGCACAGGGGGAACGTCCATGGAGACCCAGTACTTC.